These T cell receptor beta chains were read from a single sample in a study of blood T cell repertoires in COVID-19. Sequencing used immunoSEQ multiplex PCR; TCRdb keeps in-frame clones, though not all of them. The data hold tens of thousands of clones, with roughly 89% observed a single time. Sequencing used peripheral blood. These TCRs come from a man aged 50 to 59 with active or convalescent COVID-19. The CDR3 runs from the conserved cysteine through the conserved F or W. A D gene is named only where the DNA matches it firmly. Clone size appears in some rows only: once, few, many, or a class for an expanded clone.

TRBJ2-1 | TRBD2 | TRBV29-1 | once | TGCAGCGTCCGCGGTGGGACTAGCCATGAGCAGTTCTTC | CSVRGGTSHEQFF
TRBJ1-1 | . | TRBV21-1 | . | TGTGCCAGCAGAAAAGCGGGCTACAGGGGGCGGATGGATCAGAACACTGAAGCTTTCTTT | CASRKAGYRGRMDQNTEAFF
TRBJ2-3 | . | TRBV9 | . | TGTGCCAGCAGCGTAGAGGGGGGGGTCCCTAGCACAGATACGCAGTATTTT | CASSVEGGVPSTDTQYF
TRBJ1-5 | . | TRBV15 | . | TGTGCCACCAGCAGAGGGGGGGGGTTAGTTCAGCCCCAGCATTTT | CATSRGGGLVQPQHF
TRBJ2-4 | TRBD1 | TRBV5-1 | . | TGCGCCAGCAGCACACAGACAGGGGAAGACATTCAGTACTTC | CASSTQTGEDIQYF
TRBJ2-7 | . | TRBV5-1 | . | TGCGCCAGCAGCTTGGATTACTACGAGCAGTACTTC | CASSLDYYEQYF
TRBJ2-4 | . | TRBV6-2/TRBV6-3 | . | TGTGCCAGCAGTCGATACGGGATACTAGCCAAAAACATTCAGTACTTC | CASSRYGILAKNIQYF
TRBJ2-1 | TRBD2 | TRBV4-1 | . | TGCGCCAGCAGCCTTGCGGGGGGATACGAGCAGTTCTTC | CASSLAGGYEQFF
TRBJ2-1 | TRBD2 | TRBV9 | . | TGTGCCAGCAGCGTAGCAGCTAGCGGGAGGGCCAATGAGCAGTTCTTC | CASSVAASGRANEQFF
TRBJ2-1 | TRBD1 | TRBV12-3/TRBV12-4 | . | TGTGCCAGCAGTTTGGGACAGGGGGCGACGTTCTTC | CASSLGQGATFF
TRBJ2-5 | TRBD2 | TRBV14 | . | TGTGCCAGCAGCCGGAGACTAGCGGCCCAAGAGACCCAGTACTTC | CASSRRLAAQETQYF
TRBJ1-5 | . | TRBV10-3 | . | TGTGCCATCAGTGAGCGAGGTAATAGCAATCAGCCCCAGCATTTT | CAISERGNSNQPQHF
TRBJ1-2 | TRBD1 | TRBV28 | . | TGTGCCAGCAGTCTAATACAGGGGGGTAACTATGGCTACACCTTC | CASSLIQGGNYGYTF
TRBJ2-7 | TRBD1 | TRBV5-5 | . | TGTGCCAGCAGCTCGACAGGGTTTACAACCTACGAGCAGTACTTC | CASSSTGFTTYEQYF
TRBJ1-3 | . | TRBV6-5 | . | TGTGCCAGTAGACAGGTCGTTTCCTCTGGAAACACCATATATTTT | CASRQVVSSGNTIYF
TRBJ2-7 | . | TRBV30 | . | TGTGCCTGGAGTCAGGGGAGTGGGTACGAGCAGTACTTC | CAWSQGSGYEQYF
TRBJ1-3 | TRBD1 | TRBV28 | . | TGTGCCAGCAGTTTATATAGGAGGGGGCAAGGCAGAAACACCATATATTTT | CASSLYRRGQGRNTIYF
TRBJ1-3 | TRBD1 | TRBV7-6 | . | TGTGCCAGCAGCTCGACAGGGTACTCTGGAAACACCATATATTTT | CASSSTGYSGNTIYF
TRBJ1-5 | TRBD1 | TRBV2 | . | TGTGCCAGCAGTTCAACTGGACAGGGCAATCAGCCCCAGCATTTT | CASSSTGQGNQPQHF
TRBJ2-3 | . | TRBV6-5 | . | TGTGCCAGCAGCAGACGGGGTTCTAGCACAGATACGCAGTATTTT | CASSRRGSSTDTQYF
TRBJ2-5 | TRBD2 | TRBV7-7 | . | TGTGCCAGCAGCTCCGGGACTAGCTCCGCCGAGACCCAGTACTTC | CASSSGTSSAETQYF
TRBJ1-2 | . | TRBV7-9 | . | TGTGCCAGCAGCCCCTCGGGGGTATCGTATGGCTACACCTTC | CASSPSGVSYGYTF